The 17 T cell receptor beta chains listed next were all sequenced from one sample in a study of T-cell memory formation after mild COVID-19. TCRdb itself ran the 5' RACE reads through MiXCR, one entry per CDR3 protein. The sample carries about 340,000 distinct CDR3 sequences, more than 20% recorded once. The sequenced sample consisted of PBMCs or a T cell subset sorted from them (not recorded which). These TCRs come from a man between 18 and 35 years old who had mild COVID-19 (a few samples of this study predate the infection). Cell type and time point are not known.

The chain is built from TRBV10-3 and TRBJ1-1, with no clear D. Trimming pared 0 bases from V and 3 bases from J, leaving 11 bases between. The CDR3 loop spans 15 amino acids. Germline V gives CDR1 ENHRY, CDR2 SYGVKD. The CDR3 sequence: CAISESTAFYTEAFF. Here the CDR3 DNA reads TGTGCCATCAGTGAGTCGACGGCTTTCTACACTGAAGCTTTCTTT.

This clonotype was observed a handful of times. The chain couples TRBV29-1 to TRBJ2-2, with D possibly TRBD1 on 5 matching bases. The CDR3 spans 13 residues. Germline V gives CDR1 SQVTM, CDR2 ANQGSEA. Trimming cost V 1 base and J 6 bases, with 9 bases left between them. This CDR3 is CSVEAGFAGELFF. Here the CDR3 DNA reads TGCAGCGTTGAAGCAGGGTTTGCCGGGGAGCTGTTTTTT.

The gene calls are TRBV20-1 and TRBJ2-3, with 7 positions matching TRBD2. The germline V gene encodes CDR1 DFQATT and CDR2 SNEGSKA (reference sequence). The CDR3 extends over 14 amino acids. Germline trimming cut 3 bases from V and 3 bases from J; bases unmatched to any gene: 6. The CDR3 DNA reads as TGCAGTGCTAGGGTAGCGGGCGTTACAGATACGCAGTATTTT. Translated: CSARVAGVTDTQYF.

V and J are TRBV4-1 and TRBJ2-1; a weak D match, TRBD2 (5 bases). Germline V gene sequence: CDR1 MGHRA, CDR2 YSYEKL. V gave up 0 bases and J gave up 3 bases, with 12 bases separating them. The CDR3 loop spans 16 amino acids. CDR3 sequence: CASSQDYAGRYNEQFF. The CDR3 coding sequence is TGCGCCAGCAGCCAAGATTACGCGGGTCGCTACAATGAGCAGTTCTTC.

The sample holds many counts of this clonotype. The chain links TRBV12-3 or TRBV12-4 to TRBJ2-1; 7 positions agree with TRBD1. The CDR3 is made up of 15 amino acids. V trimming: 1 base; J trimming: 4 bases; junction bases outside the gene matches: 4. The CDR3 spells CASSLGGTVYNEQFF. The CDR3 DNA reads TGTGCCAGCAGTTTAGGAGGGACAGTTTACAATGAGCAGTTCTTC.

J is TRBJ1-2 and V is TRBV20-1; D gene ambiguous. The germline V gene has CDR1 DFQATT and CDR2 SNEGSKA (reference sequence). Trimming shortened V by 6 bases and J by 0 bases, and 8 bases separated the two germline ends. The length of the CDR3 is 12 residues. CDR3 sequence (DNA): TGCAGTGCGCCGACCGCTAACTATGGCTACACCTTC. Its protein product is CSAPTANYGYTF.

The V gene is TRBV4-1, the J gene TRBJ2-5, with 7 bases identical to TRBD1. The germline gives CDR1 MGHRA, CDR2 YSYEKL. The junction had 6 bases not matched to a gene; V was cut back by 0 bases and J by 5 bases. The CDR3 totals 15 residues. CDR3 coding DNA: TGCGCCAGCAGCCAAGAAGGCAGGGGGTCGGAGACCCAGTACTTC. This gives the protein CASSQEGRGSETQYF.

The chain links TRBV20-1 to TRBJ1-3; tentatively, D is TRBD1 (5 bases). Looked up from germline, CDR1 is DFQATT and CDR2 is SNEGSKA (reference sequence). The CDR3 runs to 14 residues. With 4 bases removed from V and 0 bases from J, the gap between germline ends came to 10 bases. The CDR3 region has the DNA TGCAGTGCTACCCAGGGCTTCTCTGGAAACACCATATATTTT. Amino acid sequence: CSATQGFSGNTIYF.

The V and J genes are TRBV7-8 and TRBJ2-1; 11 bases match TRBD2. V dropped 1 base and J dropped 10; count of bases not matched to a gene: 6. CDR1 and CDR2 (germline): SGHVS, FQNEAQ. The length of the CDR3 is 15 residues. CDR3 sequence (DNA): TGTGCCAGCAGCTTAGTAGCGGGGGGGCTAGGCGAGCAGTTCTTC. It is translated as CASSLVAGGLGEQFF.

The chain joins TRBV28 to TRBJ1-2; D unclear. Germline CDR1 is MDHEN and CDR2 is SYDVKM. V was pared by 6 bases and J by 8 bases, with 7 bases between. This CDR3 spans 10 amino acids. DNA for the CDR3: TGTGCCAGCAGATCTGTAGGCTACACCTTC. Its translation: CASRSVGYTF.

This clonotype showed up just a few times. The chain couples TRBV11-3 to TRBJ2-3; D not certain. The V end lost 5 bases, the J end lost 3 bases, and 9 bases lay between the germline ends. CDR1 is SGHNT, CDR2 YENEEA, per germline. This CDR3 is 13 amino acids long. Here the CDR3 DNA reads TGTGCCAGCAGCCAGCGTTTAACAGATACGCAGTATTTT. This sequence encodes CASSQRLTDTQYF.

This clonotype has a handful of counts. The DNA for the CDR3 is TGTGCCAGCTCACCCCTCTATCGGAGACGTAGCGGGGGGTCCCAAGAGACCCAGTACTTC. This gives the protein CASSPLYRRRSGGSQETQYF. This rearrangement joins TRBV18 to TRBJ2-5, with 10 bases matching TRBD2. The CDR3 consists of 20 residues. V was pared by 3 bases and J by 1 base, with 17 bases of the junction left unmatched. In germline, CDR1 is KGHSH, CDR2 LQKENI. Combining the CDR3 with reference TRBV18 and TRBJ2-5 gives the whole variable domain NAGVMQNPRHLVRRRGQEARLRCSPMKGHSHVYWYRQLPEEGLKFMVYLQKENIIDESGMPKERFSAEFPKEGPSILRIQQVVRGDSAAYFCASSPLYRRRSGGSQETQYFGPGTRLLVL.

The rearrangement links TRBV5-6 to TRBJ2-7; a possible D gene is TRBD1 (6 bases). The V end was cut by 1 base, the J end by 7 bases, with 12 bases between. Germline-derived CDR1 and CDR2 are SGHDT and YYEEEE. This CDR3 has 13 residues. The CDR3 nucleotides are TGTGCCAGCAGCTTGCCAGGGGTGGGGGAGCAGTACTTC. Translated: CASSLPGVGEQYF. The entire variable domain, with the rest obtained from reference TRBV5-6 and TRBJ2-7, is as follows: DAGVTQSPTHLIKTRGQQVTLRCSPKSGHDTVSWYQQALGQGPQFIFQYYEEEERQRGNFPDRFSGHQFPNYSSELNVNALLLGDSALYLCASSLPGVGEQYFGPGTRLTVT.

The chain employs TRBV5-1 and TRBJ2-2, with TRBD1 identical over 8 bases. This CDR3 region has 15 residues. V was pared by 0 bases and J by 4 bases, with 2 bases of the junction left unmatched. CDR1 and CDR2 from the germline V gene are SGHRS and YFSETQ. This CDR3 reads CASSLGQGITGELFF. The CDR3 DNA is TGCGCCAGCAGCTTGGGACAGGGGATCACCGGGGAGCTGTTTTTT.

The chain joins TRBV20-1 to TRBJ2-7; D is possibly TRBD2 (5 bases). The CDR3 sequence is 13 residues long. The V and J ends lost 6 bases and 2 bases respectively, with 14 bases between them. Per germline, CDR1 DFQATT and CDR2 SNEGSKA (reference sequence). CDR3 amino acids: CSATQEAPYEQYF. The CDR3 DNA is TGCAGTGCGACTCAGGAGGCACCCTACGAGCAGTACTTC.

The rearrangement uses TRBV19 and TRBJ2-1, with TRBD2 as a possible D gene (5 bases). CDR3 size: 14 residues. Trimming took 3 bases from V and 7 from J, leaving 13 bases between them. Per the germline V gene, CDR1 is LNHDA and CDR2 is SQIVND (reference sequence). The CDR3 here is CASSIPSGPNEQFF. For the CDR3, the DNA is TGTGCCAGTAGTATCCCCAGCGGTCCAAATGAGCAGTTCTTC.

The rearrangement joins TRBV7-6 to TRBJ2-3, with a weak D call TRBD2 (6 bases). This CDR3 contains 15 residues. CDR1 is SGHVS, CDR2 FNYEAQ, per germline. V gave up 5 bases and J gave up 5 bases, with 17 bases separating them. In DNA, the CDR3 is TGTGCCAGCAGCACAGCGTCGGGGGTGGGAGATACGCAGTATTTT. Translated: CASSTASGVGDTQYF.